This TCR beta chain appears in the sequencing data of a study of vaccination and CD4 T cells after COVID-19 (dated by TCRdb to 2021 to 2024). Describing the broader study: Every convalescent patient had a positive nasal swab PCR test for SARS-CoV-2, with mild disease in 8 to 10 patients and severe disease in one. In the convalescent cohort there were six males and four females, among whom were two Hispanic individuals, seven Caucasians, two Asians and one multiracial person. Each participant got two doses of either the Pfizer-BioNTech BNT162b2 vaccine (n=8) or the Moderna mRNA-1273 vaccine (n=2). Post-COVID blood samples from convalescent patients were collected a median of around 100 days after diagnosis, with a range of about 35 to 180 days. Post-vaccine blood samples were obtained a median of approximately 70 days after the second vaccine dose, with a range of roughly 12 to 250 days. The cultures were stimulated with overlapping spike peptide pools from SARS-CoV-2 and from the common cold coronaviruses HCoV-NL63, HCoV-OC43 and HCoV-229E. Control cultures received a CEFX viral epitope pool as the positive control, an HIV-1 Nef peptide pool as the negative control, or no peptide. The spike-specific CD4+ TCR repertoire was compared before and after mRNA vaccination in approximately 9 COVID-19 convalescent patients and a handful of infection-naive healthy vaccine recipients.

For CDR1 and CDR2, the germline V gene lists MNHEY and SVGEGT. The CDR3, from cysteine to phenylalanine, totals 15 residues. The only DNA kept is the CDR3, 45 bases in frame from the first base. V lost 7 bases and J lost 9 bases; the stretch between them is 22 bases long. Concerning this clonotype: Its antigen is unknown. Per-nucleotide qualities are absent, and no much larger clonotype sits a single base away.

Library preparation was by PCR. TCR sequencing of DNA from cultured CD4+ T cells used the Oncomine TCR Beta short-read assay at the Johns Hopkins FTIC core. The QIAamp micro DNA kit was used to extract genomic DNA from the cultured CD4+ T cells. Oncomine TCR Beta libraries made from cultured CD4+ T cells were pooled using unique dual indexes and sequenced on an Illumina iSeq 100. The published analysis was carried out like this. Non-productive sequences were filtered out, and CDR3s that did not start with C, did not end with F or W, or were shorter than 7 amino acids were discarded. The MANAFEST web application identified antigen-specific clonotypes by comparing peptide-stimulated wells against reference wells and other culture wells. An FDR below 0.05, an odds ratio above 5, and a productive frequency above 0.1% in at least two of three replicate wells were required for clones to be considered positive. Cross-reactive clonotypes were defined as significantly expanded in both SARS-CoV-2 spike wells and at least one common cold coronavirus spike condition. Using R version 3.6.1, CDR3 homology was evaluated through Levenshtein distances (stringdist) along with unrooted phylogenetic trees (ape). TCRdb trimmed public reads at Q25 via fastp, called clones via MiXCR and kept in-frame beta chains. Entries that share a CDR3 protein sequence are merged under the most common genes and DNA. The V and J calls and clone size come from TCRdb's table, not from the authors' own analysis. Here the sample has some 16,000 distinct CDR3 sequences; over 65% occur a single time. The ten largest clonotypes hold 15% to 20% of the sample.

The sample's treatment or condition label, in plain terms: roughly 10-day PBMC culture with coronavirus spike peptide pools or control peptides (ViraFEST assay). To expand antigen-specific T cells with peptide pools and then pick out the expanded clonotypes through TCR sequencing, the study relied on the ViraFEST assay. The convalescent patients' positive SARS-CoV-2 PCR tests were from March to December 2020, which was before the Alpha, Beta and Delta variants emerged in the United States. PBMCs were cultured at about 2 million per well in IMDM supplemented with approximately 5% human AB serum and 8.5 to 10 IU/ml IL-2, with about 10 ug/ml peptide pools added. Half of the culture medium was replaced with fresh IL-2-containing medium on days 3 and 7. Once the cells had been in culture for around nine days, the EasySep CD4+ T cell isolation kit was used to isolate CD4+ T cells by negative selection. Ficoll-Paque Plus gradient centrifugation was used to isolate PBMCs from whole blood, and the isolated PBMCs were then either used fresh or cryopreserved at -140C. Triplicate wells were generally used for each culture condition.

General conclusions and limits of the study: The number of convalescent patients in the study was relatively small, and the study did not examine early timepoints following natural infection. Nearly all vaccine-specific clones in convalescent patients (304 of 307) were mono-reactive for SARS-CoV-2 spike rather than cross-reactive with common cold coronaviruses. The median count of SARS-CoV-2-reactive clonotypes went up from approximately 22 after infection to around 38 after vaccination, although the change was not significant. In convalescent patients, a median around 90% of post-vaccine SARS-CoV-2-reactive clones were detected only after vaccination, and vaccine-specific priming was suggested by this finding.

Recombination connected TRBV6-2 or TRBV6-3 to TRBJ1-5, with TRBD1 tentatively as D gene (6 bases match). The sequence came from a human donor who had recovered from COVID-19. The material sequenced was CD4+ T cells from blood, cultured in vitro. For the CDR3, the sequence is CASNTNRGGFWPQHF. The DNA reads as follows: TGTGCCAGCAACACCAACCGGGGGGGCTTTTGGCCCCAGCATTTT.